The 14 T cell receptor beta chains listed next were all sequenced from one sample in a study of identical twins. TCRdb re-analysed the 5' RACE reads in MiXCR, keeping a single row per CDR3 protein. Of around 240,000 distinct CDR3 sequences listed, 10% to 13% are singletons. The specimen sequenced was memory T cells sorted from blood. The receptors were gathered from a man aged 50 to 59 in good health.

This clonotype has only a few counts. The chain employs TRBV12-3 or TRBV12-4 and TRBJ2-1, with TRBD1 matching over 8 bases. The CDR3 is made up of 13 amino acids. V shed 4 bases, J shed 9 bases, and the junction held 5 bases outside the gene matches. CDR3 sequence: CASSSPTGAEQFF. The CDR3 DNA follows: TGTGCCAGCAGTTCCCCGACAGGGGCTGAGCAGTTCTTC.

In its sample, this clonotype was seen many times. The V gene is TRBV4-1, the J gene TRBJ2-7, with 9 bases matching TRBD1. V lost 1 base, J lost 4 bases, and 5 bases stayed unmatched. The CDR3 covers 15 residues. Germline CDR1 and CDR2: MGHRA and YSYEKL. The CDR3 sequence is CASSQVHRGQYEQYF. CDR3 DNA: TGCGCCAGCAGCCAAGTACACAGGGGGCAATACGAGCAGTACTTC.

There are a few counts of this clonotype. The V call is TRBV3-1, the J call TRBJ2-3; TRBD2 matches 9 bases. Losses at the gene ends were 1 base for V and 5 bases for J; bases not matched to a gene: 4. The CDR3 runs 15 residues. Per the germline V gene, CDR1 is LGHDT and CDR2 is YNNKEL (reference sequence). CDR3: CASSQGGGAVDTQYF. CDR3 nucleotide sequence: TGTGCCAGCAGCCAAGGCGGGGGGGCTGTAGATACGCAGTATTTT.

Concerning this clonotype: This sequence may be a read error, since a much larger clone differs from it by one base. V gene TRBV7-2 combines with J gene TRBJ1-1, with TRBD1 identical over 8 bases. Germline V lookup: CDR1 SGHTA, CDR2 FQGNSA. This CDR3 is 14 amino acids long. CDR3 nucleotide sequence: TGTGCCAGCAGCCTCAACAGGGGGAACTCTGAAGCTTTCTTT. It codes for CASSLNRGNSEAFF.

The gene calls are TRBV24-1 and TRBJ2-5; D possibly corresponds to TRBD1 (5 bases). V dropped 5 bases and J dropped 5 bases, with 14 bases sitting between them. CDR3 length: 14 residues. Germline assignment: CDR1 KGHDR and CDR2 SFDVKD. The CDR3 coding sequence is TGTGCCACCAGTGTAGGGCCAGGGCGGGAGACCCAGTACTTC. Amino acid sequence: CATSVGPGRETQYF.

This chain uses TRBV5-1 with TRBJ2-3; 7 bases match TRBD1. Per germline, CDR1 SGHRS and CDR2 YFSETQ. The CDR3 runs 13 residues. The V and J ends lost 3 bases and 3 bases, in that order; junction bases with no gene match: 1. CDR3 protein: CASSSGQTDTQYF. The CDR3 nucleotides are TGCGCCAGCAGCTCGGGACAGACAGATACGCAGTATTTT.

The gene calls are TRBV6-1 and TRBJ2-3; no definite D call. The CDR3 is 11 residues long. V gave up 8 bases and J gave up 8 bases, with 11 bases separating them. The germline V gene has CDR1 MNHNS and CDR2 SASEGT. The DNA of the CDR3 is TGTGCCAGCTTTGCGGAATTTACGCAGTATTTT. Amino acids: CASFAEFTQYF.

The genes are TRBV28 and TRBJ2-2, with a tentative D call TRBD1 (5 bases). Looked up from germline, CDR1 is MDHEN and CDR2 is SYDVKM. Trimming removed 8 bases at V and 4 bases at J, with 17 bases between. This CDR3 is 15 amino acids long. The CDR3 DNA follows: TGTGCCAGCCATACAGGCCTTCTACCCACCGGGGAGCTGTTTTTT. It translates to CASHTGLLPTGELFF.

This clonotype was recorded a few times. V and J are TRBV5-6 and TRBJ1-2; 10 nucleotides line up with TRBD1. J was trimmed by 4 bases and V by 4 bases; bases with no gene match: 4. The CDR3 covers 14 residues. Germline-derived CDR1 and CDR2 are SGHDT and YYEEEE. The CDR3 here is CASSAGQGGYGYTF. The CDR3 nucleotides are TGTGCCAGCAGCGCCGGACAGGGGGGCTATGGCTACACCTTC.

This rearrangement joins TRBV14 to TRBJ2-1; possible D gene TRBD2, 6 bases. CDR1 and CDR2 from the germline V gene are SGHDN and FVKESK. This CDR3 is built from 19 residues. V lost 1 base and J 0 bases, leaving 19 bases between the germline ends. DNA for the CDR3: TGTGCCAGCAGCCAAGTCGGAGGGGAAAAGCTGGGCTCCTACAATGAGCAGTTCTTC. It is translated as CASSQVGGEKLGSYNEQFF.

This clonotype has more than one count but fewer than ten. This sequence joins TRBV20-1 and TRBJ1-5; perhaps TRBD1 as D (6 bases). CDR1 is DFQATT and CDR2 is SNEGSKA in the germline V gene (reference sequence). Deletions cut 4 bases from V and 5 bases from J, with 15 bases between. The CDR3 loop spans 14 amino acids. The chain's CDR3 is CSATPPGGHQPQHF. In DNA, the CDR3 is TGCAGTGCTACACCCCCGGGGGGCCATCAGCCCCAGCATTTT.

Ten or more counts support this clonotype. The rearrangement uses TRBV7-3 and TRBJ2-1, with a tentative D call TRBD1 (6 bases). The V end was cut by 5 bases, the J end by 6 bases, with 11 bases between. Germline CDR1 is SGHTA and CDR2 is FQGTGA. This CDR3 region has 13 residues. CDR3 DNA sequence: TGTGCCAGCAGCCCATGGGGGCTCAATGAGCAGTTCTTC. This sequence encodes CASSPWGLNEQFF.

This clonotype was recorded a few times. V gene TRBV3-1 combines with J gene TRBJ2-3, with 10 bases identical to TRBD2. J was trimmed by 3 bases and V by 0 bases; bases with no gene match: 3. The CDR3 has 16 residues. Germline values: CDR1 LGHDT, CDR2 YNNKEL (reference sequence). CDR3 region: CASSQDDSGGTDTQYF. In DNA, the CDR3 is TGTGCCAGCAGCCAAGATGATAGCGGGGGGACAGATACGCAGTATTTT.

This clonotype was seen a few times. V usage is TRBV7-2 and J usage is TRBJ2-7; no firm D call. V lost 6 bases and J lost 0, with 9 bases in between. Germline values: CDR1 SGHTA, CDR2 FQGNSA. The CDR3 is 13 amino acids. The CDR3 bases are TGTGCCAGCAGGACGACCCACTCCTACGAGCAGTACTTC. Amino acids: CASRTTHSYEQYF.